This passage covers 5 T cell receptor beta chains from one sample sequenced in a study of T-cell memory formation after mild COVID-19. Via MiXCR, TCRdb re-called the 5' RACE reads, giving one row per CDR3 protein. The table shows under 200,000 distinct CDR3 sequences, with around a tenth occurring only once. Sequenced: PBMCs or a T cell subset sorted from them (not recorded which). The receptors originated from a young man who had mild COVID-19 (a few samples of this study predate the infection). Cell type and time point are not known.

This clonotype was counted at least ten times. V usage is TRBV5-1 and J usage is TRBJ2-5, with 14 bases aligning to TRBD2. V dropped 3 bases and J dropped 5; count of bases not matched to a gene: 9. The CDR3 consists of 17 residues. Germline CDR1 and CDR2: SGHRS and YFSETQ. CDR3 nucleotide sequence: TGCGCCAGCAGCTGGACTAGCGGGGGGTCAGGAGGGGAGACCCAGTACTTC. Translated, it gives CASSWTSGGSGGETQYF.

This clonotype appeared many times. The chain recombines TRBV10-1 with TRBJ2-3, with 10 nucleotides matching TRBD2. J gave up 3 bases and V 3 bases, and 15 bases lay outside the gene matches. Germline V gene sequence: CDR1 WNHNN, CDR2 SYGVQD (reference sequence). CDR3 length equals 19 residues. For the CDR3, the DNA is TGCGCCAGCAGTGACCTTACTAGCGGGGACGACGGCAGGACAGATACGCAGTATTTT. As protein: CASSDLTSGDDGRTDTQYF.

V and J are TRBV5-1 and TRBJ2-3, with 12 bases that match TRBD2. Per the germline V gene, CDR1 is SGHRS and CDR2 is YFSETQ. The CDR3 sequence is 18 residues long. J gave up 0 bases and V 0 bases, and 5 bases lay outside the gene matches. The CDR3 DNA reads TGCGCCAGCAGCTTGGCCCTAGCGGGGGGGCCTAGCACAGATACGCAGTATTTT. Translated: CASSLALAGGPSTDTQYF.

The chain is built from TRBV18 and TRBJ2-5; no clear D gene. CDR1 and CDR2 from the germline V gene are KGHSH and LQKENI. The CDR3 totals 13 residues. Deletions cut 3 bases from V and 2 bases from J, with 7 bases between. The CDR3 here is CASSPTAQETQYF. The CDR3 DNA reads TGTGCCAGCTCACCGACCGCGCAAGAGACCCAGTACTTC.

The chain employs TRBV18 and TRBJ2-6, with D uncertain. V lost 3 bases, J lost 2 bases, and 14 bases lay in between. Per germline, CDR1 KGHSH and CDR2 LQKENI. The CDR3 contains 17 residues. The CDR3 nucleotides are TGTGCCAGCTCACCGACGCCCCCAGTCGCTGGGGCCAACGTCCTGACTTTC. Residues: CASSPTPPVAGANVLTF.